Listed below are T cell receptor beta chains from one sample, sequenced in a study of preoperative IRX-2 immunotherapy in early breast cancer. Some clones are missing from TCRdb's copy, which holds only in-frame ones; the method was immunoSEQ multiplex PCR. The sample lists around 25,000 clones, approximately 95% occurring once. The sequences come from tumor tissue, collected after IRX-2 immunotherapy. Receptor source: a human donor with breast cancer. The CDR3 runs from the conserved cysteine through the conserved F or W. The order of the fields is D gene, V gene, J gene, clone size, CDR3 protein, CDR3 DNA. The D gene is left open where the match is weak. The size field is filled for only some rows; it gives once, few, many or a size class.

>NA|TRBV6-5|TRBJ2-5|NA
CASSQMTGPQETQYF
TGTGCCAGCAGCCAGATGACAGGACCCCAAGAGACCCAGTACTTC
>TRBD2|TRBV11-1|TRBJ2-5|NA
CASSVGGLAGKETQYF
TGTGCCAGCAGCGTAGGAGGCCTAGCGGGGAAAGAGACCCAGTACTTC
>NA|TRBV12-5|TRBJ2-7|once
CASGTTGSKGEQYF
TGTGCTAGTGGCACCACAGGGTCGAAGGGCGAGCAGTACTTC
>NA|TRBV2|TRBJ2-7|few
CASTGALLPHEQYF
TGTGCCAGCACGGGGGCCCTCCTACCCCACGAGCAGTACTTC
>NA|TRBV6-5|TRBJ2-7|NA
CASSYSRVGGGYEQYF
TGTGCCAGCAGTTACTCGAGGGTCGGGGGCGGCTACGAGCAGTACTTC
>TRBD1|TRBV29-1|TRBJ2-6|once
CSVEARDGTGPYSGANVLTF
TGCAGCGTTGAAGCAAGGGACGGGACAGGGCCTTATTCTGGGGCCAACGTCCTGACTTTC
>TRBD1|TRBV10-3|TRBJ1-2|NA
CAISESGTGASGYTF
TGTGCCATCAGTGAGTCGGGGACAGGGGCAAGTGGCTACACCTTC
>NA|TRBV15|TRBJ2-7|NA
CATSRGTPLEQYF
TGTGCCACCAGCAGGGGGACTCCCCTCGAGCAGTACTTC
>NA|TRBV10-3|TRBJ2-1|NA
CAISAGHERFF
TGTGCCATCAGTGCGGGACATGAGCGGTTCTTC
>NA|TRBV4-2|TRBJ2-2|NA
CASSQGETGELFF
TGTGCCAGCAGCCAAGGGGAAACCGGGGAGCTGTTTTTT
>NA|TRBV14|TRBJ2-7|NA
CASSQGNRDSLSYEQYF
TGTGCCAGCAGCCAAGGCAACCGGGACTCTCTCTCCTACGAGCAGTACTTC
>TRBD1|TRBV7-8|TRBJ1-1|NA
CASSLPGTANTEAFF
TGTGCCAGCAGCCTACCCGGGACAGCGAACACTGAAGCTTTCTTT
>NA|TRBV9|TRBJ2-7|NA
CASSVGNSYEQYF
TGTGCCAGCAGCGTAGGGAACTCATACGAGCAGTACTTC
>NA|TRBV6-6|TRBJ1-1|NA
CASSRTDGDTEAFF
TGTGCCAGCAGTAGGACGGACGGAGACACTGAAGCTTTCTTT
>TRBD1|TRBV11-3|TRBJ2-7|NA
CASSKTGGSYEQYF
TGTGCCAGCAGCAAGACAGGGGGATCCTACGAGCAGTACTTC
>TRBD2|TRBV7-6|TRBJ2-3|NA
CASSFGLAGTGGTDTQYF
TGTGCCAGCAGCTTTGGACTAGCGGGGACAGGTGGCACAGATACGCAGTATTTT
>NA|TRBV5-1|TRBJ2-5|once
CASYLYRAETQYF
TGCGCCAGCTATCTATACAGGGCAGAGACCCAGTACTTC
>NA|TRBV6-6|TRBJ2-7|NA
CASRAAANYEQYF
TGTGCCAGCAGAGCGGCCGCTAACTACGAGCAGTACTTC
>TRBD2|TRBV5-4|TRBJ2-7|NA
CASRAGLAGGGAYEQYF
TGTGCCAGCAGAGCGGGACTAGCGGGAGGGGGGGCCTACGAGCAGTACTTC
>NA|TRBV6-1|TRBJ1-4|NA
CASIGENEKLFF
TGTGCCAGCATCGGGGAAAATGAAAAACTGTTTTTT
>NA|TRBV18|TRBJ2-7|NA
CASSARGPPYEQYF
TGTGCCAGCTCAGCACGAGGGCCCCCCTACGAGCAGTACTTC
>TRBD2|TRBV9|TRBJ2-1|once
CASSPRAGPYNEQFF
TGTGCCAGCAGCCCCCGAGCGGGGCCCTACAATGAGCAGTTCTTC